The 26 T cell receptor beta chains given below trace back to one sample, sequenced in a study of brain T cells in children with intractable seizures. Some clones are missing from TCRdb's copy, which holds only in-frame ones; the method was immunoSEQ multiplex PCR. This repertoire shows about 340,000 clones, more than 85% found once; its top ten account for 4.5% to 7%. The time point here: blood from clinic visit 5 months post-surgery; TSC patient then seizure free. Sequencing was performed on peripheral blood, taken 4 to 5 months after surgery. These receptors all come from a boy under two years old with tuberous sclerosis and intractable seizures.

J is TRBJ2-3 and V is TRBV7-3; no firm D call. V dropped 1 base and J dropped 0 bases, with 14 bases sitting between them. CDR3 length: 17 residues. Germline lookup yields CDR1 SGHTA and CDR2 FQGTGA. In DNA form, the CDR3 reads TGTGCCAGCAGCTTAAAGTTAGGGATGACTAGCACAGATACGCAGTATTTT. Its protein product is CASSLKLGMTSTDTQYF.

J is TRBJ2-3 and V is TRBV2; 11 bases fit TRBD1. The CDR3 contains 16 residues. The junction had 7 bases not matched to a gene; V was cut back by 5 bases and J by 3 bases. Germline CDR1 is SNHLY and CDR2 is FYNNEI. The CDR3 is CASSMEGQGGTDTQYF. CDR3 in DNA: TGTGCCAGCAGTATGGAGGGACAGGGGGGAACAGATACGCAGTATTTT. The full variable domain, completed using reference TRBV2 and TRBJ2-3, is EPEVTQTPSHQVTQMGQEVILRCVPISNHLYFYWYRQILGQKVEFLVSFYNNEISEKSEIFDDQFSVERPDGSNFTLKIRSTKLEDSAMYFCASSMEGQGGTDTQYFGPGTRLTVL.

This clone was recorded once. The rearrangement uses TRBV27 and TRBJ2-1, with 8 bases lining up with TRBD1. Germline trimming cut 6 bases from V and 3 bases from J; bases unmatched to any gene: 13. There are 17 residues in the CDR3. Germline V gene lookup returns CDR1 MNHEY and CDR2 SMNVEV (reference sequence). CDR3 bases: TGTGCCAGCAGCCATGACAGGGGACCCCTGGGCTACAATGAGCAGTTCTTC. As protein: CASSHDRGPLGYNEQFF.

V and J are TRBV13 and TRBJ2-7; 9 bases fit TRBD2. V lost 3 bases to trimming and J lost 0 bases; unmatched junction nucleotides: 15. This CDR3 has 19 amino acids. Germline lookup yields CDR1 PRHDT and CDR2 FYEKMQ (reference sequence). CDR3 sequence (DNA): TGTGCCAGCAGCTTCGGTGGACAAACTCTAGCGGGGATCTCCTACGAGCAGTACTTC. Protein sequence: CASSFGGQTLAGISYEQYF.

This chain uses TRBV18 with TRBJ2-3; weak D call: TRBD2 (6 bases). V was cut by 4 bases and J by 5 bases, with 10 bases left in between. CDR3 size: 13 residues. Germline lookup yields CDR1 KGHSH and CDR2 LQKENI. The DNA of the CDR3 is TGTGCCAGCTCACTCGGGACTCTAGATACGCAGTATTTT. Translation: CASSLGTLDTQYF. Variable domain in full (rest from reference TRBV18 and TRBJ2-3): NAGVMQNPRHLVRRRGQEARLRCSPMKGHSHVYWYRQLPEEGLKFMVYLQKENIIDESGMPKERFSAEFPKEGPSILRIQQVVRGDSAAYFCASSLGTLDTQYFGPGTRLTVL.

CDR3 bases: TGTGCCAGCAGCCAAGATTTCGGTGGTAGGAAACTGTTTTTT. Translating gives CASSQDFGGRKLFF. The rearrangement uses TRBV3-1 (or the pseudogene TRBV3-2) and TRBJ1-4, with D unclear. Trimming left V 0 bases short and J 11 bases short, with 13 bases between. This CDR3 is built from 14 residues. CDR1 is LGHDT and CDR2 is YNNKEL in the germline V gene (reference sequence).

Concerning this clone: This sample also contains other DNA sequences that code for the same CDR3. The rearrangement links TRBV7-9 to TRBJ1-1; D is perhaps TRBD1 (5 bases). The CDR3 is made up of 12 amino acids. The ends were cut back, 5 bases at V and 4 bases at J, with 8 bases in the middle. Germline assignment: CDR1 SEHNR and CDR2 FQNEAQ (reference sequence). CDR3 in amino acids: CASSPGSTEAFF. The CDR3, as DNA: TGTGCCAGCAGCCCAGGGAGCACTGAAGCTTTCTTT.

The chain is built from TRBV24-1 and TRBJ1-1, with D possibly matching TRBD1 (6 bases). The CDR3 loop spans 13 amino acids. CDR1 and CDR2 from the germline V gene are KGHDR and SFDVKD. Trimming shortened V by 3 bases and J by 4 bases, and 8 bases separated the two germline ends. The CDR3 loop is CATSDVQGTEAFF. The CDR3 coding sequence is TGTGCCACCAGTGATGTACAGGGCACTGAAGCTTTCTTT.

The chain joins TRBV5-1 to TRBJ2-3; TRBD2 matches 12 bases. J was trimmed by 6 bases and V by 0 bases; bases with no gene match: 14. This CDR3 spans 19 amino acids. Germline V gene data show CDR1 as SGHRS and CDR2 as YFSETQ. The CDR3 loop reads CASSLEVRLAGGRSDTQYF. In DNA form, the CDR3 reads TGCGCCAGCAGCTTGGAGGTTCGGCTAGCGGGGGGGCGTTCGGATACGCAGTATTTT. Full variable domain (missing parts from reference TRBV5-1 and TRBJ2-3): KAGVTQTPRYLIKTRGQQVTLSCSPISGHRSVSWYQQTPGQGLQFLFEYFSETQRNKGNFPGRFSGRQFSNSRSEMNVSTLELGDSALYLCASSLEVRLAGGRSDTQYFGPGTRLTVL.

The chain combines TRBV6-4 with TRBJ2-3, with D possibly being TRBD1 (6 bases). The V end lost 6 bases, the J end lost 0 bases, and 10 bases lay between the germline ends. Germline V lookup: CDR1 MRHNA, CDR2 SNTAGT. The CDR3 runs to 14 residues. CDR3 in DNA: TGTGCCAGCAGACTACAGGGAAGCACAGATACGCAGTATTTT. Residues: CASRLQGSTDTQYF.

Regarding this clone: No conserved phenylalanine or tryptophan is present at the end of the CDR3, so a read error is the likely explanation. Because the CDR3's place on the DNA is in doubt, the DNA is left out and the CDR3 is given as listed by TCRdb. This chain uses TRBV30 with TRBJ1-1; the table's TRBD1 call for D was not verified on the DNA. The V gene's germline CDR1 is GTSNPN and CDR2 SVGIG (reference sequence). The CDR3 adds up to 12 amino acids, both ends counted. CDR3 in amino acids: CAWSVQGAWGFL.

The J gene is TRBJ1-1, the V gene TRBV5-1; possible D gene TRBD1, 6 bases. This CDR3 region has 14 residues. Germline V gene sequence: CDR1 SGHRS, CDR2 YFSETQ. Between the trimmed V and J ends, which lost 0 bases and 8 bases, there was a span of 14 bases. The CDR3 coding sequence is TGCGCCAGCAGCTTGGTGTTCAGGGGCCGGGAAGCTTTCTTT. This gives the protein CASSLVFRGREAFF.

The rearrangement joins TRBV5-1 to TRBJ1-2; TRBD1 matches 9 bases. Germline trimming cut 2 bases from V and 8 bases from J; bases unmatched to any gene: 7. Germline CDR1 reads SGHRS; CDR2 reads YFSETQ. The CDR3 is made up of 14 amino acids. The CDR3 bases are TGCGCCAGCAGCTTTACAGGGGGCCAAAGAGGCTACACCTTC. This encodes CASSFTGGQRGYTF.

This clone came up a few times. This chain joins TRBV4-2 and TRBJ1-5; TRBD1 agrees at 7 bases. Germline V gene lookup returns CDR1 LGHNA and CDR2 YNFKEQ. With 0 bases clipped from V and 7 bases from J, the junction kept 9 bases outside the gene matches. The CDR3 loop spans 16 amino acids. CDR3 nucleotides: TGTGCCAGCAGCCAAGATCTCGAGGGGGCAGGACAGCCCCAGCATTTT. Translated, it gives CASSQDLEGAGQPQHF.

This rearrangement joins TRBV6-6 to TRBJ1-5; D is unclear. Deletions cut 5 bases from V and 0 bases from J, with 11 bases between. CDR1 MNHNY and CDR2 SVGAGI come from the germline V gene (reference sequence). The CDR3 totals 15 residues. In nucleotides, the CDR3 is TGTGCCAGCAGTCAGCCGGGGAGTAGCAATCAGCCCCAGCATTTT. Amino acids: CASSQPGSSNQPQHF.

The rearrangement links TRBV7-9 to TRBJ2-7, with D maybe TRBD1 (5 bases). Per the germline V gene, CDR1 is SEHNR and CDR2 is FQNEAQ (reference sequence). Trimming removed 5 bases at V and 3 bases at J, with 23 bases between. This CDR3 spans 17 amino acids. The CDR3 loop is CASSRSGDSPYFYEQYF. The CDR3 DNA follows: TGTGCCAGCAGCCGTTCGGGCGACAGCCCGTACTTCTACGAGCAGTACTTC. The full variable domain, with the rest looked up from reference TRBV7-9 and TRBJ2-7, is DTGVSQNPRHKITKRGQNVTFRCDPISEHNRLYWYRQTLGQGPEFLTYFQNEAQLEKSRLLSDRFSAERPKGSFSTLEIQRTEQGDSAMYLCASSRSGDSPYFYEQYFGPGTRLTVT.

Turning to this clone: One end of the junction fails to match germline, which may point to a read error. The chain joins TRBV7-7 to TRBJ2-5; D could derive from TRBD1 or TRBD2 (5 bases each). Germline V lookup: CDR1 SSHAT, CDR2 FNYEAQ (reference sequence). The CDR3 is 13 residues long. CDR3 in DNA: TGTGCTAGCAGCTTAGCACGGGGCGAGACCCAGTACTTC. It yields the protein CASSLARGETQYF. The whole variable domain, remainder taken from reference TRBV7-7 and TRBJ2-5, is GAGVSQSPRYKVTKRGQDVTLRCDPISSHATLYWYQQALGQGPEFLTYFNYEAQPDKSGLPSDRFSAERPEGSISTLTIQRTEQRDSAMYRCASSLARGETQYFGPGTRLLVL.

The J gene is TRBJ1-1, the V gene TRBV6-2 or TRBV6-3, with D unclear. V gave up 2 bases and J gave up 6 bases, with 10 bases separating them. Germline CDR1 MNHEY, CDR2 SVGEGT. This CDR3 is built from 13 residues. The CDR3 loop reads CASSYEDDPEAFF. The CDR3 bases are TGTGCCAGCAGTTACGAGGACGACCCTGAAGCTTTCTTT.

Only one count was recorded for this clone. This rearrangement joins TRBV13 to TRBJ2-7; TRBD1 aligns across 10 bases. Trimming took 2 bases from V and 1 from J; bases not matched to a gene: 2. Germline V CDR1 and CDR2: PRHDT, FYEKMQ (reference sequence). The CDR3 is 15 residues long. CDR3 residues: CASSLRDRGSYEQYF. CDR3 sequence (DNA): TGTGCCAGCAGCTTACGGGACAGGGGTTCCTACGAGCAGTACTTC.

In the case of this clone: One end of the junction is discordant with germline, which a read error may explain. The CDR3 protein is CASSFWPAGGTGELFF. The CDR3 region has the DNA TGTGCTAGCAGCTTTTGGCCGGCGGGAGGGACCGGGGAGCTGTTTTTT. The V gene is TRBV7-7, the J gene TRBJ2-2, with TRBD2 matching over 9 bases. This CDR3 is built from 16 residues. Germline V CDR1 and CDR2: SSHAT, FNYEAQ (reference sequence).

The gene calls are TRBV9 and TRBJ2-5; 8 positions match TRBD2. CDR1 and CDR2 from the germline V gene are SGDLS and YYNGEE. Unmatched junction bases numbered 4, after V lost 7 bases and J lost 2 bases. The length of the CDR3 is 13 residues. DNA of the CDR3: TGTGCCAGCGGTAGCGGGGTACAAGAGACCCAGTACTTC. It specifies CASGSGVQETQYF.

This chain links TRBV12-3 or TRBV12-4 with TRBJ1-2; the D gene is possibly TRBD1 (6 bases). The V gene lost 3 bases and the J gene lost 8 bases, with 13 bases spanning the gap. This CDR3 is 13 amino acids long. The CDR3 nucleotides are TGTGCCAGCAGTTTGTGGGACACTAACGGCTACACCTTC. Its protein product is CASSLWDTNGYTF.

The J gene is TRBJ2-1, the V gene TRBV3-1 (or the pseudogene TRBV3-2); 10 bases fit TRBD2. The V gene's germline CDR1 is LGHDT and CDR2 YNNKEL (reference sequence). The CDR3 is made up of 16 amino acids. V trimming: 1 base; J trimming: 1 base; junction bases outside the gene matches: 1. CDR3 region: CASSQAGLASYNEQFF. The CDR3 DNA is TGTGCCAGCAGCCAAGCGGGACTAGCGTCCTACAATGAGCAGTTCTTC.

CDR3 nucleotide sequence: TGTGCCAGCAGCTTAGATCTACTAGCGGGAGAAGAGACCCAGTACTTC. Translated, it gives CASSLDLLAGEETQYF. The chain employs TRBV11-1 and TRBJ2-5, with TRBD2 matching 11 bases. CDR3 length: 16 residues. The germline gives CDR1 SGHAT, CDR2 FQDESV (reference sequence). V trimming: 1 base; J trimming: 3 bases; junction bases outside the gene matches: 4.

The chain recombines TRBV6-1 with TRBJ1-5; the D gene is possibly TRBD1 (6 bases). V lost 1 base to trimming and J lost 6 bases, with 7 bases between them. Germline V lookup: CDR1 MNHNS, CDR2 SASEGT. The CDR3 consists of 13 residues. CDR3 in DNA: TGTGCCAGCAGTGAAGACAGGGCTCAGCCCCAGCATTTT. The encoded protein is CASSEDRAQPQHF.

CDR3 residues: CASSTTGGDQPQHF. The CDR3, as DNA: TGTGCCAGTAGTACTACAGGGGGCGATCAGCCCCAGCATTTT. V and J are TRBV19 and TRBJ1-5, with 9 bases fitting TRBD1. The length of the CDR3 is 14 residues. V shed 4 bases, J shed 5 bases, and the junction held 3 bases outside the gene matches. Germline loops: CDR1 LNHDA, CDR2 SQIVND (reference sequence).